What follows are 27 T cell receptor beta chains derived from one specimen sequenced in a study of T-cell reconstitution after alpha-beta-depleted transplantation in children. The library targeted TCRbeta and was prepared with unique molecular identifiers. TCRdb called the PCR reads again in MiXCR, with one record for every CDR3 protein. The table includes around 800,000 distinct CDR3 sequences, approximately 15% detected once. The material sequenced was PBMCs, mostly from graft donor cells, taken 360 days after TCRalphabeta/CD19-depleted stem cell transplant. Receptor source: a male patient younger than 18 who had a stem cell transplant for acute lymphoblastic leukemia, so the T cells may come from the graft donor.

This clonotype came up a few times. The chain couples TRBV20-1 to TRBJ1-2, with D possibly being TRBD1 (5 bases). This CDR3 spans 14 amino acids. Between the trimmed V and J ends, which lost 0 bases and 3 bases, there was a span of 11 bases. The germline gives CDR1 DFQATT, CDR2 SNEGSKA (reference sequence). The CDR3 DNA reads TGCAGTGCTAGAGATGCCCGGGGGGACTATGGCTACACCTTC. It is translated as CSARDARGDYGYTF.

The chain has TRBV12-3 or TRBV12-4 and TRBJ2-3; D is undetermined. V dropped 3 bases and J dropped 2 bases, with 12 bases sitting between them. The CDR3 extends over 15 amino acids. CDR3 sequence reads: CASSFQALHTDTQYF. CDR3 bases: TGTGCCAGCAGTTTTCAGGCTCTCCACACAGATACGCAGTATTTT.

CDR3 loop: CASSIEGDPAEQYF. CDR3 nucleotides: TGTGCCAGTAGTATTGAGGGAGATCCCGCCGAGCAGTACTTC. The chain couples TRBV19 to TRBJ2-7, with TRBD2 as a possible D gene (5 bases). The CDR3 length is 14 residues. Trimming cost V 3 bases and J 6 bases, with 15 bases left between them. Germline CDR1 is LNHDA and CDR2 is SQIVND (reference sequence).

The J gene is TRBJ2-7, the V gene TRBV12-3 or TRBV12-4, with D uncertain. V lost 7 bases and J lost 0, with 10 bases in between. The CDR3 extends over 13 amino acids. The CDR3 here is CASTFSLSYEQYF. Written as DNA, the CDR3 is TGTGCCAGCACGTTTTCGCTCTCCTACGAGCAGTACTTC.

This clonotype turned up a few times. The chain combines TRBV5-1 with TRBJ2-7; no definite D call. The CDR3 is 14 residues long. V gave up 4 bases and J gave up 4 bases, with 15 bases separating them. Germline V lookup: CDR1 SGHRS, CDR2 YFSETQ. The CDR3 bases are TGCGCCAGCAGCAACCAGCACACCCTTTACGAGCAGTACTTC. Protein: CASSNQHTLYEQYF.

This clonotype has only a few counts. V and J are TRBV18 and TRBJ2-4; tentative D call: TRBD2 (5 bases). Trimming removed 1 base from V and 1 base from J, with 17 bases in between. The CDR3 is 18 amino acids. Germline values: CDR1 KGHSH, CDR2 LQKENI. The chain's CDR3 is CASSPLPQPSGAKNIQYF. In nucleotides, the CDR3 is TGTGCCAGCTCACCACTTCCACAGCCCAGCGGTGCCAAAAACATTCAGTACTTC.

The chain recombines TRBV12-3 or TRBV12-4 with TRBJ2-1; TRBD2 aligns across 12 bases. CDR3 length equals 16 residues. V shed 5 bases, J shed 7 bases, and the junction held 9 bases outside the gene matches. The CDR3 DNA is TGTGCCAGCAGTCTACCGGGACTAGCGGGTTTTAATGAGCAGTTCTTC. Protein product: CASSLPGLAGFNEQFF.

The chain uses TRBV5-1 and TRBJ2-1, with D unclear. The V and J ends lost 6 bases and 7 bases respectively, with 14 bases between them. Germline values: CDR1 SGHRS, CDR2 YFSETQ. The CDR3 runs 13 residues. This chain's CDR3 is CASTPGVRNEQFF. CDR3 coding DNA: TGCGCCAGCACGCCGGGTGTCAGGAATGAGCAGTTCTTC.

This clonotype was counted only a few times. The chain has TRBV5-5 and TRBJ2-7; the match to TRBD1 covers 7 bases. The CDR3 sequence is 16 residues long. After removal of 0 bases from V and 4 bases from J, the junction contained 10 bases not matched to a gene. In germline, CDR1 is SGHKS, CDR2 YYEKEE (reference sequence). CDR3 coding DNA: TGTGCCAGCAGCTTGGTGGGGGACAGTTCCTTTTACGAGCAGTACTTC. Translating gives CASSLVGDSSFYEQYF.

This clonotype was recorded at least ten times. The V and J genes are TRBV6-2 or TRBV6-3 and TRBJ2-1; D is unresolved. Looked up from germline, CDR1 is MNHEY and CDR2 is SVGEGT. This CDR3 spans 13 amino acids. The ends were cut back, 6 bases at V and 0 bases at J, with 6 bases in the middle. This CDR3 reads CASSYSSYNEQFF. Here the CDR3 DNA reads TGTGCCAGCAGCTACAGCTCCTACAATGAGCAGTTCTTC.

The genes are TRBV5-1 and TRBJ1-2, with 9 positions matching TRBD1. The CDR3 contains 15 residues. V lost 4 bases, J lost 4 bases, and 8 bases stayed unmatched. The germline V gene has CDR1 SGHRS and CDR2 YFSETQ. CDR3 sequence (DNA): TGCGCCAGCAGCCACTCTGGGACAGGGACCTATGGCTACACCTTC. Amino acids: CASSHSGTGTYGYTF.

This clonotype was detected ten times or more. The chain uses TRBV7-6 and TRBJ2-7, with 10 bases matching TRBD1. The CDR3 totals 14 residues. V lost 1 base to trimming and J lost 6 bases; unmatched junction nucleotides: 3. Germline CDR1 and CDR2: SGHVS and FNYEAQ. The CDR3 DNA follows: TGTGCCAGCAGCTTAGGAGGGACAGGGGTCGAGCAGTACTTC. As protein: CASSLGGTGVEQYF.

This clonotype appeared many times. This chain links TRBV5-6 with TRBJ2-1, with 11 bases lining up with TRBD1. The CDR3 covers 18 residues. The V gene end was trimmed by 5 bases and the J gene end by 2 bases; junction bases not matched to a gene: 12. Germline V gene lookup returns CDR1 SGHDT and CDR2 YYEEEE. DNA of the CDR3: TGTGCCAGCAGTTACTTTTGGACAGGGGGCCTTCCCTACAATGAGCAGTTCTTC. This encodes CASSYFWTGGLPYNEQFF.

This clonotype was counted many times. The rearrangement uses TRBV9 and TRBJ2-1; tentatively, D is TRBD2 (6 bases). Per germline, CDR1 SGDLS and CDR2 YYNGEE. CDR3 size: 15 residues. Trimming took off 0 bases at V and 3 bases at J, with 10 bases between the two ends. Here the CDR3 DNA reads TGTGCCAGCAGCGTAGGAGTAGCGGTCTACAATGAGCAGTTCTTC. It is translated as CASSVGVAVYNEQFF. Combining the CDR3 with reference TRBV9 and TRBJ2-1 gives the whole variable domain DSGVTQTPKHLITATGQRVTLRCSPRSGDLSVYWYQQSLDQGLQFLIQYYNGEERAKGNILERFSAQQFPDLHSELNLSSLELGDSALYFCASSVGVAVYNEQFFGPGTRLTVL.

The rearrangement joins TRBV5-1 to TRBJ2-1; D gene ambiguous. V gave up 0 bases and J gave up 8 bases, with 12 bases separating them. The CDR3 runs 14 residues. Germline CDR1 SGHRS, CDR2 YFSETQ. As DNA, the CDR3 is TGCGCCAGCAGCTTGGCCTACGCTTCGGATGAGCAGTTCTTC. Encoded protein: CASSLAYASDEQFF.

This chain links TRBV4-1 with TRBJ2-2; tentatively, D is TRBD2 (6 bases). The CDR3 sequence is 15 residues long. Germline V gives CDR1 MGHRA, CDR2 YSYEKL. Trimming cost V 6 bases and J 2 bases, with 13 bases left between them. CDR3 loop: CASRDYRDNTGELFF. DNA of the CDR3: TGCGCCAGCAGGGACTACCGGGACAACACCGGGGAGCTGTTTTTT.

This clonotype was counted only a few times. The gene calls are TRBV7-9 and TRBJ2-7; maybe TRBD2 (5 bases). Germline V CDR1 and CDR2: SEHNR, FQNEAQ (reference sequence). The CDR3 runs 17 residues. Trimming took 4 bases from V and 4 from J, leaving 23 bases between them. DNA for the CDR3: TGTGCCAGCAGCTCCAACCCAGTTACTTCTTCGGGATACGAGCAGTACTTC. Translated: CASSSNPVTSSGYEQYF.

This clonotype was seen ten or more times. The gene calls are TRBV9 and TRBJ1-1; D might be TRBD1 (6 bases). The CDR3 has 14 residues. Trimming cost V 8 bases and J 1 base, with 15 bases left between them. Germline-derived CDR1 and CDR2 are SGDLS and YYNGEE. DNA of the CDR3: TGTGCCAGTGGGACATCTTCTCGGAACACTGAAGCTTTCTTT. Translation: CASGTSSRNTEAFF.

This chain links TRBV5-1 with TRBJ1-1, with D maybe TRBD1 (6 bases). The CDR3 sequence is 15 residues long. CDR1 and CDR2 (germline): SGHRS, YFSETQ. The germline V and J ends were trimmed by 4 bases and 3 bases, with 16 bases remaining between them. CDR3 residues: CASSVELGGYTEAFF. The CDR3 DNA sequence: TGCGCCAGCAGCGTCGAGCTGGGGGGCTACACTGAAGCTTTCTTT.

This rearrangement joins TRBV13 to TRBJ2-7, with D hard to call. V lost 5 bases and J lost 3, with 14 bases in between. Germline V gene lookup returns CDR1 PRHDT and CDR2 FYEKMQ (reference sequence). This CDR3 is 14 amino acids long. CDR3 nucleotide sequence: TGTGCCAGCAGCCCGGTGGGTCAATACTACGAGCAGTACTTC. Translating it yields CASSPVGQYYEQYF.

The chain is built from TRBV4-2 and TRBJ2-3; unclear D gene. Looked up from germline, CDR1 is LGHNA and CDR2 is YNFKEQ. The CDR3 sequence is 14 residues long. Trimming left V 1 base short and J 1 base short, with 6 bases between. The CDR3 nucleotides read TGTGCCAGCAGCCAAGCCGTCGGCACAGATACGCAGTATTTT. Translated: CASSQAVGTDTQYF.

This clonotype was detected ten times or more. The J gene is TRBJ2-7, the V gene TRBV29-1, with D maybe TRBD1 (5 bases). V dropped 7 bases and J dropped 0 bases, with 13 bases sitting between them. This CDR3 is built from 13 residues. Per the germline V gene, CDR1 is SQVTM and CDR2 is ANQGSEA. In DNA, the CDR3 is TGCAGCGCAATTAGACAGACCTCCTACGAGCAGTACTTC. This encodes CSAIRQTSYEQYF.

V gene TRBV5-1 combines with J gene TRBJ2-7; 14 bases map to TRBD2. Germline CDR1 is SGHRS and CDR2 is YFSETQ. This CDR3 contains 20 residues. With V trimmed by 0 bases and J by 7 bases, 18 bases remained unmatched. The CDR3 here is CASSLAPGTSGSGGPGEQYF. DNA for the CDR3: TGCGCCAGCAGCTTGGCGCCCGGGACTAGCGGGAGTGGAGGTCCGGGAGAGCAGTACTTC.

At least ten counts were recorded for this clonotype. This sequence joins TRBV7-3 and TRBJ2-1; no reliable D call. V was cut by 2 bases and J by 8 bases, with 10 bases left in between. CDR3 length: 13 amino acids. Germline V gene sequence: CDR1 SGHTA, CDR2 FQGTGA. CDR3 nucleotide sequence: TGTGCCAGCAGCTTATCCCCCTCGGATGAGCAGTTCTTC. Encoded protein: CASSLSPSDEQFF.

The chain employs TRBV5-1 and TRBJ2-1; no clear D. V was trimmed by 5 bases and J by 7 bases, leaving 13 bases between them. CDR3 length: 13 amino acids. Germline-derived CDR1 and CDR2 are SGHRS and YFSETQ. The CDR3 spells CASRFGFGNEQFF. The DNA of the CDR3 is TGCGCCAGCAGATTTGGGTTCGGGAATGAGCAGTTCTTC.

This clonotype has a count of ten or more. The CDR3 here is CASSSQGTGVLREQYF. The CDR3 DNA sequence: TGTGCCAGCAGCTCCCAAGGCACAGGGGTTCTACGCGAGCAGTACTTC. J is TRBJ2-7 and V is TRBV7-9; 7 bases are shared with TRBD1. Trimming took 4 bases from V and 6 from J; bases not matched to a gene: 15. Per germline, CDR1 SEHNR and CDR2 FQNEAQ (reference sequence). This CDR3 region has 16 residues. The variable domain in full, with the rest retrieved from reference TRBV7-9 and TRBJ2-7, is DTGVSQNPRHKITKRGQNVTFRCDPISEHNRLYWYRQTLGQGPEFLTYFQNEAQLEKSRLLSDRFSAERPKGSFSTLEIQRTEQGDSAMYLCASSSQGTGVLREQYFGPGTRLTVT.

The chain recombines TRBV20-1 with TRBJ1-3; D uncertain. CDR3 length equals 11 residues. Germline CDR1 DFQATT, CDR2 SNEGSKA (reference sequence). Trimming took off 3 bases at V and 7 bases at J, with 7 bases between the two ends. CDR3 nucleotide sequence: TGCAGTGCTAGTCCCGCGAACACCATATATTTT. This codes for CSASPANTIYF.